These 11 T cell receptor beta chains were all obtained from the same sample, sequenced in a study of identical twins. One entry per CDR3 protein results from TCRdb running MiXCR on the 5' RACE reads. Counted here are some 760,000 distinct CDR3 sequences, about 20% occurring once; the ten biggest clones make up over 10%. This sample was shared with a second study, whose subject was T cells expressing NK-cell markers.

The sequenced sample was PBMCs. The receptor source for this set is a woman in her late teens or twenties in good health.

The J gene is TRBJ2-2, the V gene TRBV6-2 or TRBV6-3; D not resolved. Germline CDR1 MNHEY, CDR2 SVGEGT. V gave up 6 bases and J gave up 7 bases, with 9 bases separating them. CDR3 size: 12 residues. This CDR3 is CASRSNGGELFF. In DNA form, the CDR3 reads TGTGCCAGCAGGAGTAATGGCGGGGAGCTGTTTTTT.

This clonotype turned up a few times. The V and J genes are TRBV6-1 and TRBJ1-1; 7 bases align to TRBD1. The CDR3 length is 15 residues. Per germline, CDR1 MNHNS and CDR2 SASEGT. With V trimmed by 7 bases and J by 1 base, 9 bases remained unmatched. As DNA, the CDR3 is TGTGCCAGCAACCAGGGGGGGACAGCGAACACTGAAGCTTTCTTT. Translating it yields CASNQGGTANTEAFF.

This clonotype was seen a few times. This chain joins TRBV18 and TRBJ1-2; 7 bases are a match to TRBD1. Germline CDR1 reads KGHSH; CDR2 reads LQKENI. The CDR3 extends over 13 amino acids. J was trimmed by 4 bases and V by 3 bases; bases with no gene match: 2. In DNA form, the CDR3 reads TGTGCCAGCTCACCCCGGGACAGCTATGGCTACACCTTC. Translated, it gives CASSPRDSYGYTF.

The chain is built from TRBV7-9 and TRBJ2-1; unclear D gene. The V end lost 4 bases, the J end lost 5 bases, and 21 bases lay between the germline ends. CDR1 SEHNR and CDR2 FQNEAQ come from the germline V gene (reference sequence). This CDR3 contains 17 residues. For the CDR3, the DNA is TGTGCCAGCAGCTCCCCAGACTCAAGGTTATTGGACAATGAGCAGTTCTTC. It codes for CASSSPDSRLLDNEQFF.

The sample holds a few counts of this clonotype. The chain joins TRBV12-3 or TRBV12-4 to TRBJ2-7; 8 bases are shared with TRBD2. This CDR3 is built from 13 residues. V lost 10 bases, J lost 4 bases, and 9 bases stayed unmatched. The CDR3 protein is CATGRGGVYEQYF. In DNA, the CDR3 is TGTGCCACCGGGAGGGGCGGAGTATACGAGCAGTACTTC.

This clonotype was recorded a few times. The genes are TRBV10-3 and TRBJ2-4; possible D gene TRBD1, 6 bases. The germline gives CDR1 ENHRY, CDR2 SYGVKD. The CDR3 is 15 amino acids. The V end lost 6 bases, the J end lost 1 base, and 13 bases lay between the germline ends. This chain's CDR3 is CAISAGVTAKNIQYF. The CDR3, as DNA: TGTGCCATCAGCGCAGGGGTTACGGCCAAAAACATTCAGTACTTC.

This chain joins TRBV20-1 and TRBJ2-1; TRBD2 matches at 10 bases. The CDR3 is made up of 14 amino acids. J was trimmed by 10 bases and V by 1 base; bases with no gene match: 7. The germline CDR1 and CDR2 sequences are DFQATT and SNEGSKA (reference sequence). CDR3 protein: CSARGLAGAGEQFF. CDR3 in DNA: TGCAGTGCTAGAGGTCTAGCGGGAGCAGGCGAGCAGTTCTTC.

This clonotype showed up just a few times. This chain joins TRBV20-1 and TRBJ1-2; 8 nucleotides agree with TRBD1. The germline CDR1 and CDR2 sequences are DFQATT and SNEGSKA (reference sequence). The trim removed 5 bases at V and 2 bases at J, leaving 7 bases unmatched. CDR3 length equals 14 residues. The CDR3 spells CSAPRTGRNYGYTF. In nucleotides, the CDR3 is TGCAGTGCTCCGCGGACAGGGAGAAACTATGGCTACACCTTC.

This clonotype has only a few counts. The V gene is TRBV20-1, the J gene TRBJ2-3, with TRBD2 identical over 11 bases. There are 14 residues in the CDR3. J lost 5 bases, V lost 3 bases, and 4 bases had no gene match. The V gene's germline CDR1 is DFQATT and CDR2 SNEGSKA (reference sequence). CDR3 loop: CSASLAGGIDTQYF. The DNA of the CDR3 is TGCAGTGCTAGCCTAGCGGGAGGCATAGATACGCAGTATTTT.

The chain uses TRBV9 and TRBJ2-7; 7 bases align to TRBD2. V shed 4 bases, J shed 7 bases, and the junction held 14 bases outside the gene matches. The germline CDR1 and CDR2 sequences are SGDLS and YYNGEE. The CDR3 loop spans 15 amino acids. CDR3 sequence (DNA): TGTGCCAGCAGCTCGGGTGGTAGCGGGTATGATGAGCAGTACTTC. Its protein is CASSSGGSGYDEQYF.

The V call is TRBV30, the J call TRBJ2-2; D gene uncertain. Germline V gives CDR1 GTSNPN, CDR2 SVGIG (reference sequence). V lost 1 base, J lost 0 bases, and 6 bases lay in between. CDR3 length equals 14 residues. In DNA, the CDR3 is TGTGCCTGGAGTGGTATCGCGAACACCGGGGAGCTGTTTTTT. This codes for CAWSGIANTGELFF.